This paragraph reports one T cell receptor beta chain. Its antigen is still unknown. The same CDR3 also results from other DNA sequences found in this sample. Using immunoSEQ multiplex PCR, the repertoire was profiled, and TCRdb retains in-frame clones only, with some absent. The repertoire includes more than 2 million clones, 90% to 97% of them detected once, and 0.1% to 0.15% sits in the top ten. CDR1 is SGHTA and CDR2 is FQGNSA in the germline V gene. The CDR3 is 13 residues long. V was trimmed by 5 bases and J by 4 bases, leaving 12 bases between them. The sample comes from a study of shared clonotypes between healthy human individuals. Study-level results: The researchers took only blood, and tissue repertoires probably look different.

The source material was naive CD4+ T cells sorted from blood. Subset in this sample: CD45RA+ positively selected. The chain uses TRBV7-2 and TRBJ2-7, with D maybe TRBD2 (5 bases). The sequence was collected from a man between 18 and 35 years old in good health. CDR3 sequence reads: CASSRSGGYEQYF. The DNA of the CDR3 is TGTGCCAGCAGCAGAAGCGGAGGATACGAGCAGTACTTC.